These T cell receptor beta chains were read from a single sample in a study of cytomegalovirus exposure and HLA in healthy donors. Method: immunoSEQ multiplex PCR; TCRdb's copy keeps in-frame clones and lacks some. Counted here are 100,000 to 150,000 clones, about 73% occurring once; the ten biggest clones make up roughly 6.1%. The sequencing sample was made of PBMCs. Receptors originate from a woman aged 40 to 55 in good health and CMV-seronegative. The conserved cysteine and the conserved F or W are not part of the CDR3 here. D genes are given only for firm matches.

CDR3aa	d_gene	j_gene	v_gene
ASSLMARGNSPLH	-	TRBJ1-6	TRBV5-8
ASSLTGRRNNEKLF	-	TRBJ1-4	TRBV5-1
ASINKNTEAF	-	TRBJ1-1	TRBV6-4
ASSHDRARETQY	TRBD1	TRBJ2-5	TRBV4-2
ASSLEPSQTEAF	-	TRBJ1-1	TRBV7-8
ASSPYRGANTEAF	TRBD1	TRBJ1-1	TRBV7-2
ASSRGDGAYEQY	-	TRBJ2-7	TRBV18
ASSDSMSSDTQY	-	TRBJ2-3	TRBV6-4
ASSRTGQAEQY	TRBD1	TRBJ2-7	TRBV5-4
ASNSQGIGNQPQH	-	TRBJ1-5	TRBV2
ASSQVGGSTHGYT	-	TRBJ1-2	TRBV4-2
SSSRQGVGSTGELF	TRBD1	TRBJ2-2	TRBV7-9
ASSLRDSVTQY	-	TRBJ2-5	TRBV5-6
ASSIGATSLAGELF	-	TRBJ2-2	TRBV19
ASSPGTESSYEQY	TRBD1	TRBJ2-7	TRBV19
ATSTTRAPTGSYNEQF	-	TRBJ2-1	TRBV15
ASSLGREGPGTDTQY	TRBD2	TRBJ2-3	TRBV11-1
ASSFRGTRGRPTGNTIY	-	TRBJ1-3	TRBV7-3
ATSPRPIRGSGF	-	TRBJ1-1	TRBV15
ASSLGGDTEAF	-	TRBJ1-1	TRBV5-1
ASSARTGGDYEQY	TRBD1	-	TRBV9
AISESSGGYEQY	-	TRBJ2-7	TRBV10-3
EEREHVSRADEQF	-	TRBJ2-1	TRBV29-1
ASSPGQWSNQPQH	TRBD1	TRBJ1-5	TRBV28
ASSLLYTDTQY	-	TRBJ2-3	TRBV7-9
ASSVGVGRDGYT	-	TRBJ1-2	TRBV9
ASSFQGAEEKLF	TRBD1	TRBJ1-4	TRBV7-9
ASSQYYEQY	-	TRBJ2-7	TRBV28
ALREGTDTQY	-	TRBJ2-3	TRBV29-1
ASSTGTSEPEQY	TRBD2	TRBJ2-5	TRBV6-5
ASTRWAGNQPQH	-	TRBJ1-5	TRBV19
ASSSLTVFPYEQY	-	TRBJ2-7	TRBV28
ASISAGNTIY	-	TRBJ1-3	TRBV6-1
ASSRPRGTEAF	-	TRBJ1-1	TRBV14
ASSPRLAGEVTQY	TRBD2	TRBJ2-5	TRBV7-2
ASSHPQLEQY	-	TRBJ2-7	TRBV7-2
AISESLTGAHEQY	TRBD1	TRBJ2-7	TRBV10-3
ASSSGTSSSGAYEQY	TRBD2	TRBJ2-7	TRBV5-1
ANLLSAPGANVLT	-	TRBJ2-6	TRBV2
ASSFQGTTGELF	-	TRBJ2-2	TRBV9
ASSFAGGYTGELF	TRBD2	TRBJ2-2	TRBV5-1
ASSSRGQVSYNEQF	TRBD1	TRBJ2-1	TRBV18
ANNYEQY	-	TRBJ2-7	TRBV6-4
ASSLDGQGRDTEAF	-	TRBJ1-1	TRBV7-9
ASRRGGDSTEAF	-	TRBJ1-1	TRBV28
ASSSYNQPQH	-	TRBJ1-5	TRBV7-2
ASSLAGADTQY	TRBD2	TRBJ2-3	TRBV5-8
ASSSLTGMGYGYT	-	TRBJ1-2	TRBV5-6
ASSDVQGQPQH	-	TRBJ1-5	TRBV6-1